This T cell receptor beta chain was profiled in a study of cytomegalovirus exposure and HLA in healthy donors. Whole-study findings and limits: V- and J-gene trimming in TCR beta was tied to a missense DCLRE1C variant by an analysis performed later.

This clone was recorded only once. Its matching antigen is unknown. CDR1 is MNHNY, CDR2 SVGAGI, per germline (reference sequence). The CDR3 length is 13 residues. Trimming cost V 6 bases and J 2 bases; bases outside gene matches: 4. PCR amplification relied on 60 Vbeta primers (plus 13 Jbeta primers). The method was immunoSEQ multiplex PCR; TCRdb's version includes in-frame clones alone and lacks a portion of them. The sample contains roughly 120,000 clones, over 60% of which appear only once. The TCR comes from a woman in her thirties or forties in good health and CMV-seropositive. Sequences were obtained from PBMCs. The chain joins TRBV6-6 to TRBJ2-7, with 7 nucleotides matching TRBD1. CDR3 region: CASSTGDTYEQYF. In nucleotides, the CDR3 is TGTGCCAGCAGCACAGGGGACACCTACGAGCAGTACTTC.